A single sample is the source of the 30 T cell receptor beta chains below, sequenced in a study of T cell repertoires in cytomegalovirus infection. TCRdb redid the calling of the reads with MiXCR, one entry per CDR3 protein. The sample has 150,000 to 200,000 distinct CDR3 sequences, roughly 9.8% seen once; the top ten hold roughly 5%. The sample taken for sequencing was PBMCs. The receptor source for this set is a human donor in good health (CMV status not recorded). Some clones in this sample may be carry-over from other donors' samples.

This rearrangement joins TRBV19 to TRBJ2-1; D is possibly TRBD1 or TRBD2 (5 bases each). CDR1 is LNHDA, CDR2 SQIVND, per germline (reference sequence). Trimming took off 6 bases at V and 0 bases at J, with 24 bases between the two ends. CDR3 length: 19 residues. For the CDR3, the DNA is TGTGCCAGTAGCGGACTTCCCGGGGCCTACGACCCCTCCTACAATGAGCAGTTCTTC. This gives the protein CASSGLPGAYDPSYNEQFF.

This clonotype was counted a few times. The chain is built from TRBV30 and TRBJ1-6, with D possibly TRBD1 on 5 matching bases. CDR1 GTSNPN and CDR2 SVGIG come from the germline V gene (reference sequence). This CDR3 spans 12 amino acids. Deletions cut 0 bases from V and 15 bases from J, with 12 bases between. The CDR3 reads CAWSVRTRDLHF. CDR3 nucleotides: TGTGCCTGGAGTGTTAGGACACGGGACCTCCACTTT.

The rearrangement joins TRBV7-4 to TRBJ2-7, with a weak D call TRBD2 (6 bases). Germline CDR1 and CDR2: SGHVT and SQSDAQ. V gave up 1 base and J gave up 9 bases, with 13 bases separating them. This CDR3 is built from 13 residues. CDR3 sequence (DNA): TGTGCCAGCAGCTTAGTGGGTTGGGACTTGCAGTACTTC. This sequence encodes CASSLVGWDLQYF.

The J gene is TRBJ1-4, the V gene TRBV28; D gene ambiguous. Trimming stripped 5 bases from V and 6 bases from J, with 19 bases between. Germline values: CDR1 MDHEN, CDR2 SYDVKM. The length of the CDR3 is 16 residues. CDR3 in amino acids: CASSPSGRDKHEKLFF. CDR3 nucleotide sequence: TGTGCCAGCAGTCCGTCCGGCCGAGACAAACATGAAAAACTGTTTTTT.

This clonotype has at least ten counts. The gene calls are TRBV27 and TRBJ2-3; 9 bases line up with TRBD2. From germline, CDR1 is MNHEY and CDR2 SMNVEV (reference sequence). The length of the CDR3 is 17 residues. V shed 4 bases, J shed 4 bases, and the junction held 12 bases outside the gene matches. CDR3 DNA sequence: TGTGCCAGCAGTTACAAGCCCGGACTAGCGAGCGCAGATACGCAGTATTTT. It translates to CASSYKPGLASADTQYF.

This clonotype was recorded at least ten times. This sequence joins TRBV7-9 and TRBJ1-2; 7 nucleotides match TRBD1. Per germline, CDR1 SEHNR and CDR2 FQNEAQ (reference sequence). With V trimmed by 0 bases and J by 7 bases, 11 bases remained unmatched. This CDR3 comprises 16 residues. CDR3 nucleotide sequence: TGTGCCAGCAGCTTAGCGGAGCGGACAGGAGGCAGTGGCTACACCTTC. Its translation: CASSLAERTGGSGYTF.

The CDR3: CASSVSKNTEAFF. Here the CDR3 DNA reads TGTGCCAGCAGTGTGTCGAAGAACACTGAAGCTTTCTTT. The chain uses TRBV2 and TRBJ1-1; no clear D gene. Per germline, CDR1 SNHLY and CDR2 FYNNEI. The ends were cut back, 4 bases at V and 1 base at J, with 7 bases in the middle. The CDR3 is made up of 13 amino acids. The complete variable domain, with remaining parts taken from reference TRBV2 and TRBJ1-1, reads EPEVTQTPSHQVTQMGQEVILRCVPISNHLYFYWYRQILGQKVEFLVSFYNNEISEKSEIFDDQFSVERPDGSNFTLKIRSTKLEDSAMYFCASSVSKNTEAFFGQGTRLTVV.

The J gene is TRBJ1-6, the V gene TRBV2; possibly TRBD1 for D (5 bases). V was clipped by 6 bases and J by 9 bases, with 15 bases between them. Looked up from germline, CDR1 is SNHLY and CDR2 is FYNNEI. CDR3 length: 14 amino acids. CDR3 amino acids: CASRGDAQSSPLHF. CDR3 nucleotide sequence: TGTGCCAGCAGGGGGGACGCCCAGAGTTCACCCCTCCACTTT.

This clonotype was observed at least ten times. The J gene is TRBJ2-3, the V gene TRBV7-2; 7 nucleotides agree with TRBD2. Trimming took 0 bases from V and 0 from J; bases not matched to a gene: 0. The CDR3 sequence is 15 residues long. Germline CDR1 is SGHTA and CDR2 is FQGNSA. CDR3 nucleotide sequence: TGTGCCAGCAGCTTAGCGGGGGGGAGCACAGATACGCAGTATTTT. Translated, it gives CASSLAGGSTDTQYF.

This clonotype was counted at least ten times. The V call is TRBV7-2, the J call TRBJ2-2, with 8 nucleotides matching TRBD1. The CDR3 spans 15 residues. Trimming at V came to 5 bases and at J to 3 bases, leaving 5 bases not matched to a gene. The germline CDR1 and CDR2 sequences are SGHTA and FQGNSA. CDR3 sequence: CASSLRQGYTGELFF. CDR3 coding DNA: TGTGCCAGCAGCCTTCGACAGGGGTACACCGGGGAGCTGTTTTTT.

This chain uses TRBV4-1 with TRBJ2-7; 9 bases agree with TRBD2. The V segment lost 0 bases and the J segment 4 bases; nucleotides outside the gene matches: 7. Germline loops: CDR1 MGHRA, CDR2 YSYEKL. This CDR3 spans 16 amino acids. CDR3 sequence: CASSQDRPSGIYEQYF. The CDR3 DNA is TGCGCCAGCAGCCAAGATCGTCCTAGCGGGATATACGAGCAGTACTTC.

The chain has TRBV19 and TRBJ2-1; TRBD1 matches 8 bases. Germline loops: CDR1 LNHDA, CDR2 SQIVND (reference sequence). V lost 7 bases, J lost 4 bases, and 6 bases stayed unmatched. This CDR3 comprises 14 residues. CDR3 amino acids: CASNQGAMYNEQFF. CDR3 in DNA: TGTGCCAGTAATCAGGGGGCAATGTACAATGAGCAGTTCTTC.

This clonotype was seen a handful of times. The V and J genes are TRBV28 and TRBJ2-1; 9 bases match TRBD2. Trimming removed 2 bases from V and 10 bases from J; junction bases left unmatched: 12. In germline, CDR1 is MDHEN, CDR2 SYDVKM. The CDR3 spans 16 residues. The CDR3 DNA follows: TGTGCCAGCAGTTTAACACTAGCGGGTGGAGGCTGGGAGCAGTTCTTC. Amino acid sequence: CASSLTLAGGGWEQFF.

Notes on this clonotype: A much larger clonotype is one base distant, so this may be a read error. This chain's CDR3 is CASSFGGLDSPIHF. The DNA for the CDR3 is TGTGCCAGCAGCTTCGGTGGGTTAGATTCACCCATCCACTTT. The V call is TRBV5-5, the J call TRBJ1-6, with D uncertain. Germline CDR1 and CDR2: SGHKS and YYEKEE (reference sequence). This CDR3 region has 14 residues.

In its sample, this clonotype was seen a few times. The chain joins TRBV28 to TRBJ2-1; D not certain. The V end was cut by 6 bases, the J end by 5 bases, with 20 bases between. The CDR3 contains 16 residues. In germline, CDR1 is MDHEN, CDR2 SYDVKM. Here the CDR3 reads CASSRVTRPPNNEQFF. The CDR3 nucleotides are TGTGCCAGCAGCCGGGTGACCCGCCCTCCAAACAATGAGCAGTTCTTC.

In this sample, this clonotype turned up many times. The gene calls are TRBV28 and TRBJ2-5; maybe TRBD1 (5 bases). This CDR3 has 12 residues. V shed 3 bases and J shed 6 bases, with 8 bases lying between them. Germline assignment: CDR1 MDHEN and CDR2 SYDVKM. CDR3 loop: CASSLPGQTQYF. CDR3 nucleotide sequence: TGTGCCAGCAGTTTGCCAGGGCAGACCCAGTACTTC.

Many counts were recorded for this clonotype. The chain has TRBV7-8 and TRBJ1-1; TRBD1 matches at 10 bases. Germline CDR1 SGHVS, CDR2 FQNEAQ. There are 18 residues in the CDR3. The trim removed 0 bases at V and 4 bases at J, leaving 11 bases unmatched. CDR3 DNA sequence: TGTGCCAGCAGCTTAGCGTTCCTCGGGACAGGGGTTCCCACTGAAGCTTTCTTT. This encodes CASSLAFLGTGVPTEAFF.

This clonotype was seen many times. The chain is built from TRBV25-1 and TRBJ2-5; D unclear. The V end lost 6 bases, the J end lost 5 bases, and 7 bases lay between the germline ends. Germline V gene sequence: CDR1 MGHDK, CDR2 SYGVNS. CDR3 length equals 11 residues. The CDR3 loop is CASSALETQYF. The CDR3 DNA reads TGTGCCAGCAGCGCCCTGGAGACCCAGTACTTC.

There are many counts of this clonotype. The V call is TRBV12-5, the J call TRBJ2-1; 8 bases align to TRBD2. Germline values: CDR1 LGHNT, CDR2 FRNRAP. Trimming at V came to 2 bases and at J to 8 bases, leaving 5 bases not matched to a gene. The CDR3 sequence is 14 residues long. CDR3 nucleotides: TGTGCTAGTGGTTTGCGGACTAGCAGCGATGAGCAGTTCTTC. Its protein product is CASGLRTSSDEQFF.

This clonotype was recorded many times. V and J are TRBV7-2 and TRBJ2-1, with 9 bases identical to TRBD2. Germline loops: CDR1 SGHTA, CDR2 FQGNSA. Trimming at V came to 5 bases and at J to 9 bases, leaving 5 bases not matched to a gene. This CDR3 comprises 13 residues. DNA for the CDR3: TGTGCCAGCAGCCTCCTTAGCGGGGGTGAGCAGTTCTTC. It yields the protein CASSLLSGGEQFF.

This rearrangement joins TRBV27 to TRBJ2-7; unclear D gene. Germline lookup yields CDR1 MNHEY and CDR2 SMNVEV (reference sequence). CDR3 length: 14 amino acids. V lost 3 bases to trimming and J lost 4 bases, with 13 bases between them. The CDR3 region is CASSFGQSPYEQYF. CDR3 nucleotide sequence: TGTGCCAGCAGTTTTGGTCAGTCCCCATACGAGCAGTACTTC.

The genes are TRBV7-9 and TRBJ2-2, with D possibly called TRBD1 or TRBD2 (5 bases each). This CDR3 region has 15 residues. V lost 5 bases and J 3 bases, leaving 13 bases between the germline ends. Germline lookup yields CDR1 SEHNR and CDR2 FQNEAQ (reference sequence). This CDR3 reads CASSTRERDTGELFF. CDR3 nucleotides: TGTGCCAGCAGCACCAGGGAGAGGGACACCGGGGAGCTGTTTTTT.

This clonotype was seen repeatedly, ten times or more. This sequence joins TRBV20-1 and TRBJ2-1; 9 bases line up with TRBD2. V gave up 4 bases and J gave up 8 bases; unmatched junction bases: 12. Germline CDR1 reads DFQATT; CDR2 reads SNEGSKA (reference sequence). CDR3 length equals 15 residues. The CDR3 DNA sequence: TGCAGTGCTACTATTCTAGCGGGGTTAGCGGATGAGCAGTTCTTC. The encoded protein is CSATILAGLADEQFF.

The CDR3 spells CSVEPGVNTEAFF. CDR3 DNA: TGCAGCGTTGAACCGGGCGTAAACACTGAAGCTTTCTTT. This chain links TRBV29-1 with TRBJ1-1; D unclear. The germline gives CDR1 SQVTM, CDR2 ANQGSEA. There are 13 residues in the CDR3. V gave up 2 bases and J gave up 2 bases, with 9 bases separating them. The variable domain in full, completed from reference TRBV29-1 and TRBJ1-1, reads SAVISQKPSRDICQRGTSLTIQCQVDSQVTMMFWYRQQPGQSLTLIATANQGSEATYESGFVIDKFPISRPNLTFSTLTVSNMSPEDSSIYLCSVEPGVNTEAFFGQGTRLTVV.

There are a few counts of this clonotype. The chain employs TRBV24-1 and TRBJ2-3, with D perhaps TRBD2 (6 bases). Germline values: CDR1 KGHDR, CDR2 SFDVKD. Deletions cut 5 bases from V and 4 bases from J, with 18 bases between. This CDR3 has 16 residues. The CDR3 is CATSGTFGGGPDTQYF. The CDR3, as DNA: TGTGCCACCAGTGGCACTTTCGGGGGTGGGCCAGATACGCAGTATTTT.

This clonotype was counted at least ten times. The chain employs TRBV7-2 and TRBJ2-1, with 8 bases matching TRBD2. Trimming removed 5 bases from V and 5 bases from J; junction bases left unmatched: 11. The CDR3 consists of 16 residues. Per germline, CDR1 SGHTA and CDR2 FQGNSA. The DNA for the CDR3 is TGTGCCAGCAGCCCCCAAGGGCGGGGGGTAAACAATGAGCAGTTCTTC. This codes for CASSPQGRGVNNEQFF.

This clonotype was recorded at least ten times. The J gene is TRBJ1-1, the V gene TRBV7-2; the D gene is possibly TRBD1 (6 bases). Per the germline V gene, CDR1 is SGHTA and CDR2 is FQGNSA. CDR3 length: 17 residues. Trimming took off 1 base at V and 5 bases at J, with 20 bases between the two ends. CDR3 loop: CASSLGFRGGSGTEAFF. The CDR3, as DNA: TGTGCCAGCAGCTTAGGTTTCAGGGGTGGGAGTGGGACTGAAGCTTTCTTT.

At least ten counts were recorded for this clonotype. The chain combines TRBV5-4 with TRBJ2-7; possible D gene TRBD1, 5 bases. Germline CDR1 reads SGHNT; CDR2 reads YYREEE (reference sequence). Between the trimmed V and J ends, which lost 4 bases and 0 bases, there was a span of 11 bases. This CDR3 has 14 amino acids. The CDR3 here is CASSRQSSSYEQYF. The CDR3 DNA reads as TGTGCCAGCAGCAGACAGTCTAGCTCCTACGAGCAGTACTTC.

This clonotype came up many times. V and J are TRBV6-6 and TRBJ2-7; 7 nucleotides match TRBD1. The CDR3 totals 14 residues. V was clipped by 6 bases and J by 1 base; unmatched bases: 6. Germline-derived CDR1 and CDR2 are MNHNY and SVGAGI (reference sequence). The chain's CDR3 is CASREGGQSYEQYF. In DNA form, the CDR3 reads TGTGCCAGCAGGGAAGGGGGACAGTCCTACGAGCAGTACTTC.

This clonotype was found a few times. The DNA for the CDR3 is TGTGCCATCACCGGGAACCTCTATGGCTACACCTTC. Residues: CAITGNLYGYTF. This rearrangement joins TRBV10-3 to TRBJ1-2, with D unclear. Germline V gene data show CDR1 as ENHRY and CDR2 as SYGVKD. The CDR3 runs 12 residues. V was clipped by 7 bases and J by 4 bases, with 10 bases between them.